The 17 T cell receptor beta chains given below trace back to one sample, sequenced in a study of cytomegalovirus exposure and HLA in healthy donors. The PCR contained 60 Vbeta and 13 Jbeta primers. Using immunoSEQ multiplex PCR, the repertoire was profiled, and TCRdb retains in-frame clones only, with some absent. The sample data list 90,000 to 150,000 clones. The sequencing input was PBMCs. The receptors come from a young man in good health and CMV-seronegative.

The V gene is TRBV7-6, the J gene TRBJ1-4; 7 nucleotides agree with TRBD1. The germline V gene encodes CDR1 SGHVS and CDR2 FNYEAQ. The CDR3 runs 15 residues. V shed 4 bases and J 4 bases; nucleotides not matched to a gene: 6. The CDR3 nucleotides are TGTGCCAGCAGCTCGCGGACAGGACGTAATGAAAAACTGTTTTTT. It is translated as CASSSRTGRNEKLFF.

This chain links TRBV18 with TRBJ1-5; 8 nucleotides agree with TRBD1. This CDR3 has 16 residues. The germline V gene has CDR1 KGHSH and CDR2 LQKENI. The V gene end was trimmed by 4 bases and the J gene end by 5 bases; junction bases not matched to a gene: 10. CDR3 residues: CASSQLGQGAYQPQHF. CDR3 DNA: TGTGCCAGCTCACAGCTAGGGCAGGGGGCCTATCAGCCCCAGCATTTT.

V and J are TRBV9 and TRBJ2-7; TRBD2 might be the D (6 bases). Germline CDR1 SGDLS, CDR2 YYNGEE. With 4 bases removed from V and 2 bases from J, the gap between germline ends came to 19 bases. The CDR3 consists of 16 residues. The CDR3 loop reads CASSPSPEEGTYEQYF. DNA for the CDR3: TGTGCCAGCAGCCCCTCACCGGAGGAGGGAACCTACGAGCAGTACTTC.

The J gene is TRBJ2-1, the V gene TRBV9, with 9 bases matching TRBD1. V shed 4 bases and J 5 bases; nucleotides not matched to a gene: 10. The CDR3 is made up of 16 amino acids. Germline CDR1 is SGDLS and CDR2 is YYNGEE. The CDR3 nucleotides are TGTGCCAGCAGCTTATTCGGGGACAGGGATCACAATGAGCAGTTCTTC. Its protein is CASSLFGDRDHNEQFF. Using reference TRBV9 and TRBJ2-1 for the parts outside the CDR3, the full variable domain is DSGVTQTPKHLITATGQRVTLRCSPRSGDLSVYWYQQSLDQGLQFLIQYYNGEERAKGNILERFSAQQFPDLHSELNLSSLELGDSALYFCASSLFGDRDHNEQFFGPGTRLTVL.

The chain carries TRBV5-6 and TRBJ2-2, with 14 bases fitting TRBD2. Germline CDR1 SGHDT, CDR2 YYEEEE. The V gene end was trimmed by 4 bases and the J gene end by 2 bases; junction bases not matched to a gene: 7. CDR3 size: 18 residues. The DNA of the CDR3 is TGTGCCAGCAGCCTTGGACTAGCGGGAGGTACCAACACCGGGGAGCTGTTTTTT. Translated: CASSLGLAGGTNTGELFF.

The V call is TRBV25-1, the J call TRBJ1-1; D possibly corresponds to TRBD1 (6 bases). Germline-derived CDR1 and CDR2 are MGHDK and SYGVNS. V dropped 2 bases and J dropped 4 bases, with 14 bases sitting between them. The CDR3 length is 15 residues. CDR3 region: CASSEMGARGTEAFF. In nucleotides, the CDR3 is TGTGCCAGCAGTGAAATGGGGGCACGTGGCACTGAAGCTTTCTTT.

V usage is TRBV19 and J usage is TRBJ1-2; TRBD1 might be the D (5 bases). Trimming pared 6 bases from V and 2 bases from J, leaving 7 bases between. The CDR3 length is 12 residues. Per the germline V gene, CDR1 is LNHDA and CDR2 is SQIVND (reference sequence). CDR3 nucleotide sequence: TGTGCCAGTAGAGCAGGGAACTATGGCTACACCTTC. Translation: CASRAGNYGYTF.

The CDR3 spells CASSLKLAGRKNEQYF. The DNA for the CDR3 is TGTGCCAGCAGTTTAAAACTAGCGGGTCGTAAGAACGAGCAGTACTTC. This chain uses TRBV28 with TRBJ2-7; 9 bases agree with TRBD2. J gave up 5 bases and V 2 bases, and 10 bases lay outside the gene matches. Germline assignment: CDR1 MDHEN and CDR2 SYDVKM. CDR3 length equals 16 residues.

The chain couples TRBV28 to TRBJ1-1; weak D call: TRBD1 (6 bases). This CDR3 is built from 16 residues. Trimming pared 5 bases from V and 0 bases from J, leaving 16 bases between. In germline, CDR1 is MDHEN, CDR2 SYDVKM. CDR3 in amino acids: CASSLIKTGLNTEAFF. The CDR3 DNA sequence: TGTGCCAGCAGTCTTATCAAAACAGGGTTGAACACTGAAGCTTTCTTT.

The V and J genes are TRBV5-8 and TRBJ1-3, with D tentatively TRBD1 (5 bases). CDR3 length: 16 amino acids. Deletions cut 7 bases from V and 0 bases from J, with 17 bases between. Germline CDR1 reads SGHTS; CDR2 reads YDEGEE. Written as DNA, the CDR3 is TGTGCCAGCGAAACGGGACTTCTAGTCTCTGGAAACACCATATATTTT. It yields the protein CASETGLLVSGNTIYF.

The chain couples TRBV2 to TRBJ1-5; D unresolved. Per germline, CDR1 SNHLY and CDR2 FYNNEI. This CDR3 spans 13 amino acids. Trimming took 4 bases from V and 3 from J, leaving 7 bases between them. This CDR3 reads CASSGHINQPQHF. CDR3 nucleotide sequence: TGTGCCAGCAGTGGACACATCAATCAGCCCCAGCATTTT.

The chain has TRBV27 and TRBJ2-1; possible D gene TRBD1, 5 bases. Trimming stripped 5 bases from V and 4 bases from J, with 12 bases between. Germline CDR1 reads MNHEY; CDR2 reads SMNVEV (reference sequence). The CDR3 runs to 14 residues. In DNA form, the CDR3 reads TGTGCCAGCAGTGAAGAAGGGGTTTACAATGAGCAGTTCTTC. Translated: CASSEEGVYNEQFF.

The chain links TRBV14 to TRBJ2-1, with TRBD2 matching 7 bases. The CDR3 extends over 17 amino acids. Germline CDR1 SGHDN, CDR2 FVKESK. V shed 3 bases, J shed 0 bases, and the junction held 8 bases outside the gene matches. The CDR3 loop reads CASSQQRGGSSYNEQFF. CDR3 in DNA: TGTGCCAGCAGCCAGCAAAGGGGCGGGAGCTCCTACAATGAGCAGTTCTTC.

The chain joins TRBV18 to TRBJ1-1; maybe TRBD1 (5 bases). Trimming took 0 bases from V and 7 from J, leaving 15 bases between them. This CDR3 region has 15 residues. CDR1 is KGHSH and CDR2 is LQKENI in the germline V gene. The CDR3 nucleotides read TGTGCCAGCTCACCACCGGCGGGGCTGGGGGTTGAAGCTTTCTTT. Translation gives CASSPPAGLGVEAFF.

The DNA of the CDR3 is TGTGCCAGCAGCTTAGGGAGGGTATGGACTGAAGCTTTCTTT. It specifies CASSLGRVWTEAFF. The chain recombines TRBV11-2 with TRBJ1-1, with D unclear. The germline gives CDR1 SGHAT, CDR2 FQNNGV. Trimming stripped 1 base from V and 5 bases from J, with 11 bases between. The CDR3 is made up of 14 amino acids.

CDR3 nucleotide sequence: TGCAGCGTTGATCATGTAGGGGGACAGCACTATGGCTACACCTTC. It encodes CSVDHVGGQHYGYTF. V and J are TRBV29-1 and TRBJ1-2; 7 bases match TRBD1. There are 15 residues in the CDR3. CDR1 and CDR2 (germline): SQVTM, ANQGSEA. The V segment lost 3 bases and the J segment 3 bases; nucleotides outside the gene matches: 10.

The CDR3 loop reads CASSFFGGQPQHF. The CDR3, as DNA: TGTGCCAGCAGCTTCTTCGGCGGTCAGCCCCAGCATTTT. This chain connects TRBV5-5 to TRBJ1-5; no firm D call. V was cut by 2 bases and J by 6 bases, with 9 bases left in between. Germline V gene sequence: CDR1 SGHKS, CDR2 YYEKEE (reference sequence). CDR3 length: 13 amino acids.